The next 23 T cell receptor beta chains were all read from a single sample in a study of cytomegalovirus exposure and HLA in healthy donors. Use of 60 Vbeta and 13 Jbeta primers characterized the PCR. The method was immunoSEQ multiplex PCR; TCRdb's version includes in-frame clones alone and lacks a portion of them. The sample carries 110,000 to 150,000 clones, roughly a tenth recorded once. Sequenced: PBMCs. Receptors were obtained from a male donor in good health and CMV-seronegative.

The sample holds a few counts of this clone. The CDR3 bases are TGTGCCAGCAGTGTATTGTGGGGGGATGGCTACACCTTC. Amino acid sequence: CASSVLWGDGYTF. V gene TRBV25-1 combines with J gene TRBJ1-2; possibly TRBD1 for D (5 bases). Trimming pared 4 bases from V and 6 bases from J, leaving 12 bases between. CDR1 is MGHDK and CDR2 is SYGVNS in the germline V gene. There are 13 residues in the CDR3.

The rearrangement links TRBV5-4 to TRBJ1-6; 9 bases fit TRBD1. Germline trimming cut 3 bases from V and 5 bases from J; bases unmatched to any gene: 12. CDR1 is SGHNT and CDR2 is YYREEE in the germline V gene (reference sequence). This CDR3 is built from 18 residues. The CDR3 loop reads CASSSPGTGTIHNSPLHF. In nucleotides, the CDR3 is TGTGCCAGCAGCTCCCCTGGGACAGGGACCATTCATAATTCACCCCTCCACTTT.

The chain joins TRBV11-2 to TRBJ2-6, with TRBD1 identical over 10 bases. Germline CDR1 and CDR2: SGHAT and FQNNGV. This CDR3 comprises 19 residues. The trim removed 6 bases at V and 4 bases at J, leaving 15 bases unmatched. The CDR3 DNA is TGTGCCAGCAGACCCCCCGGGACAGGGGTAAAGAGGGGGGCCAACGTCCTGACTTTC. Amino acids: CASRPPGTGVKRGANVLTF.

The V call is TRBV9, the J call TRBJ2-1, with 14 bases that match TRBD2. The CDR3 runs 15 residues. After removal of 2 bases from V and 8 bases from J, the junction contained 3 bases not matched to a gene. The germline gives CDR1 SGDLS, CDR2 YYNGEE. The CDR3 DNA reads TGTGCCAGCAGCGTCGGGACTAGCGGGGGCGATGAGCAGTTCTTC. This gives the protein CASSVGTSGGDEQFF. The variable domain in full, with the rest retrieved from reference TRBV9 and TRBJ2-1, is DSGVTQTPKHLITATGQRVTLRCSPRSGDLSVYWYQQSLDQGLQFLIQYYNGEERAKGNILERFSAQQFPDLHSELNLSSLELGDSALYFCASSVGTSGGDEQFFGPGTRLTVL.

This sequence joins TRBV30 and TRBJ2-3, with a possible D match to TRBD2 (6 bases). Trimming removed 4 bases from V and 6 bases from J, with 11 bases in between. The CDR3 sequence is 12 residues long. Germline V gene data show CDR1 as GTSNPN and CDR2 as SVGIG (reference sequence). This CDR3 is CAWTSGGDTQYF. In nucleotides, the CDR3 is TGTGCCTGGACCTCCGGGGGTGATACGCAGTATTTT.

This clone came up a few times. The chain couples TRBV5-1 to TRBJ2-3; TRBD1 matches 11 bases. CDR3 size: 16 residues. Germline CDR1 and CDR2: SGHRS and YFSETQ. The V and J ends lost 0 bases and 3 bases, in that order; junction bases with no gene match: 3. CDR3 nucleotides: TGCGCCAGCAGCTTGGTCGGGACAGGGGGGACAGATACGCAGTATTTT. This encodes CASSLVGTGGTDTQYF.

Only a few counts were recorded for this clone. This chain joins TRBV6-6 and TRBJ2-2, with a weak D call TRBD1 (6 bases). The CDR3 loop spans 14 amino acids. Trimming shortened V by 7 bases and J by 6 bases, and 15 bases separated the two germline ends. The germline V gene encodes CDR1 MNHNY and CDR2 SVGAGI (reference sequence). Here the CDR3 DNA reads TGTGCCAGCATCCCCCCAGGGGCATCCGGGGAGCTGTTTTTT. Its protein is CASIPPGASGELFF.

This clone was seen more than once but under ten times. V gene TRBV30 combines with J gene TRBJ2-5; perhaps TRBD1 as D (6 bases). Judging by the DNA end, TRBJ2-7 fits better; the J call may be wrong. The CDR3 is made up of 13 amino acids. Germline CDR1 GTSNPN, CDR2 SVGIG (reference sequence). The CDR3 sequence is CAWELGTPYEQYF. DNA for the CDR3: TGTGCCTGGGAGTTGGGGACACCCTACGAGCAGTACTTC.

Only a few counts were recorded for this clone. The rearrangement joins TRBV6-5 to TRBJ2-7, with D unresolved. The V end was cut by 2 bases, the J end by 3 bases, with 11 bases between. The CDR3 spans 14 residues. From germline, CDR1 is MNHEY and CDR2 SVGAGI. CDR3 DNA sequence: TGTGCCAGCAGTTACGGAAACACAGACTACGAGCAGTACTTC. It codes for CASSYGNTDYEQYF.

CDR3 nucleotide sequence: TGTGCCAGCAGCCCGACAGGGGGCAGGGAGACCCAGTACTTC. It specifies CASSPTGGRETQYF. The chain uses TRBV5-8 and TRBJ2-5; 10 bases line up with TRBD1. V trimming: 4 bases; J trimming: 5 bases; junction bases outside the gene matches: 5. The CDR3 spans 14 residues. Per germline, CDR1 SGHTS and CDR2 YDEGEE.

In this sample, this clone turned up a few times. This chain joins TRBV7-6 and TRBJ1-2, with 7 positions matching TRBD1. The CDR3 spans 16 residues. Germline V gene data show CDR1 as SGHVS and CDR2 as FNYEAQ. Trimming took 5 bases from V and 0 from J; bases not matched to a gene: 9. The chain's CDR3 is CASSLVQGETNYGYTF. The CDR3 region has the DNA TGTGCCAGCAGCCTCGTCCAGGGGGAAACTAACTATGGCTACACCTTC.

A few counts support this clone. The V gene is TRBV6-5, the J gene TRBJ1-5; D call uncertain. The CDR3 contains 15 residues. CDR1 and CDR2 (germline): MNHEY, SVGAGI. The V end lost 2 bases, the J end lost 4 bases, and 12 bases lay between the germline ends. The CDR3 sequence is CASSYRPGWNQPQHF. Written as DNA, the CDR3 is TGTGCCAGCAGTTACCGCCCGGGGTGGAATCAGCCCCAGCATTTT.

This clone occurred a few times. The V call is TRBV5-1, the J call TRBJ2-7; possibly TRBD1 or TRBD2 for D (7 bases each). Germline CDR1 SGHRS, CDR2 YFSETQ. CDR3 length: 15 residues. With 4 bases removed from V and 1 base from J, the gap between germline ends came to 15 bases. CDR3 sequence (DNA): TGCGCCAGCAGCCTGGGAGGGGGCGAATCCTACGAGCAGTACTTC. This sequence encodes CASSLGGGESYEQYF.

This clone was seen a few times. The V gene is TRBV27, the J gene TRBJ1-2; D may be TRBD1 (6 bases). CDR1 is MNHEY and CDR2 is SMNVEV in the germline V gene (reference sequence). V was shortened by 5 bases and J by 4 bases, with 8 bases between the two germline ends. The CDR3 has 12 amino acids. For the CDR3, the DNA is TGTGCCAGCAGTGGACAGACCTATGGCTACACCTTC. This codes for CASSGQTYGYTF.

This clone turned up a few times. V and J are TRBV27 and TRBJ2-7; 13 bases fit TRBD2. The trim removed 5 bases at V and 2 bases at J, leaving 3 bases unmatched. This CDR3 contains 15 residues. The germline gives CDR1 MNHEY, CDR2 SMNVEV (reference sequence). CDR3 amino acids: CASSLGLAGPYEQYF. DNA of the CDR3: TGTGCCAGCAGTCTGGGACTAGCGGGGCCCTACGAGCAGTACTTC.

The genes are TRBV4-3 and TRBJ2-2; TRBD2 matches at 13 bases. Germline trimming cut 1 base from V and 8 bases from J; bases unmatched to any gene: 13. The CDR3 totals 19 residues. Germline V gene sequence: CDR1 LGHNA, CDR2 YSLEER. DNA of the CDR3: TGCGCCAGCAGCCAAGGGGTAGCTGGGACTAGCGGGAACCGTGGGGAGCTGTTTTTT. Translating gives CASSQGVAGTSGNRGELFF.

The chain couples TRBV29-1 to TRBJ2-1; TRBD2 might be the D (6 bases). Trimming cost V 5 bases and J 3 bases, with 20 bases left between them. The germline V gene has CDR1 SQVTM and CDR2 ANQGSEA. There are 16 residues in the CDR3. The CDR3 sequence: CSVPTPTGTYYNEQFF. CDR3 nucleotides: TGCAGCGTTCCCACCCCCACCGGGACTTACTACAATGAGCAGTTCTTC.

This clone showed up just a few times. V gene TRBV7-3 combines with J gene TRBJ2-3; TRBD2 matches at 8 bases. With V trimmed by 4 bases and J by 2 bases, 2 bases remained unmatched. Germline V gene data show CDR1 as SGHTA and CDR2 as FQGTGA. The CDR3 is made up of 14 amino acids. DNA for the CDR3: TGTGCCAGCAGCTCCGGACTAGCCACAGATACGCAGTATTTT. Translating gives CASSSGLATDTQYF.

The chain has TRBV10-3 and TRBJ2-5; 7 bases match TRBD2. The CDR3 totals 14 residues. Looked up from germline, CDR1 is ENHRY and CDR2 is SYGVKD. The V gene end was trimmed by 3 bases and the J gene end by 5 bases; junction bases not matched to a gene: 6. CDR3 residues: CAISDSTGRETQYF. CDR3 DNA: TGTGCCATCAGTGATTCGACCGGGAGGGAGACCCAGTACTTC.

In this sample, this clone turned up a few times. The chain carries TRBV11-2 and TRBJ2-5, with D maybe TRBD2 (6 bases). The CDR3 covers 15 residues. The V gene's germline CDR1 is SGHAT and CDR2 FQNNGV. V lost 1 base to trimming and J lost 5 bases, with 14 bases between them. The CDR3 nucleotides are TGTGCCAGCAGCTTAGGCCGGGGGTCCAGGGAGACCCAGTACTTC. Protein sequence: CASSLGRGSRETQYF. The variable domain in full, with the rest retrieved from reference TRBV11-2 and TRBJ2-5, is EAGVAQSPRYKIIEKRQSVAFWCNPISGHATLYWYQQILGQGPKLLIQFQNNGVVDDSQLPKDRFSAERLKGVDSTLKIQPAKLEDSAVYLCASSLGRGSRETQYFGPGTRLLVL.

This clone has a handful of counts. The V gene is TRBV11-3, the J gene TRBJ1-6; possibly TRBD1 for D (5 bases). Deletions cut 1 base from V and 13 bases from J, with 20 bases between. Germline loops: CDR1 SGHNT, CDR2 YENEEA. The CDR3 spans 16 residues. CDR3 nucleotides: TGTGCCAGCAGCTTAGGGGTAGGGAAAAGGGGTTCGCCCCTCCACTTT. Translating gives CASSLGVGKRGSPLHF. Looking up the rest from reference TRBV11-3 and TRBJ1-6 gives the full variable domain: EAGVVQSPRYKIIEKKQPVAFWCNPISGHNTLYWYLQNLGQGPELLIRYENEEAVDDSQLPKDRFSAERLKGVDSTLKIQPAELGDSAVYLCASSLGVGKRGSPLHFGNGTRLTVT.

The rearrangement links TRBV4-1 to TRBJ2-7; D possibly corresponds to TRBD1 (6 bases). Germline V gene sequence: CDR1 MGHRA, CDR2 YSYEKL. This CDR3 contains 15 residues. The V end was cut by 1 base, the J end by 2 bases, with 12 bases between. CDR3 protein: CASSQGKQGTYEQYF. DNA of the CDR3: TGCGCCAGCAGCCAAGGTAAACAGGGCACCTACGAGCAGTACTTC.

CDR3 protein: CASSISGSGANVLTF. The CDR3 DNA reads TGTGCCAGTAGTATATCAGGGTCTGGGGCCAACGTCCTGACTTTC. The V call is TRBV19, the J call TRBJ2-6; perhaps TRBD1 as D (5 bases). The CDR3 covers 15 residues. Trimming left V 2 bases short and J 1 base short, with 6 bases between. Germline CDR1 LNHDA, CDR2 SQIVND (reference sequence).